This passage covers 10 T cell receptor beta chains from one sample sequenced in a study of shared clonotypes between healthy human individuals. Method: immunoSEQ multiplex PCR; TCRdb's copy keeps in-frame clones and lacks some. Of 850,000 to 1,100,000 clones listed, approximately 77% were seen once; the top ten hold 0.85% to 1%. The sequencing input was memory CD4+ T cells from PBMCs. Specified subset: CD45RA-negative fraction. These receptors all come from a young man in good health. Some clones in this sample may be carry-over from other donors' samples.

V gene TRBV6-1 combines with J gene TRBJ1-3, with 7 bases identical to TRBD1. The CDR3 contains 13 residues. V gave up 0 bases and J gave up 9 bases; unmatched junction bases: 2. Germline CDR1 MNHNS, CDR2 SASEGT. The CDR3 sequence is CASSEAYRGTIYF. DNA for the CDR3: TGTGCCAGCAGTGAAGCCTACAGGGGCACCATATATTTT.

The chain has TRBV11-2 and TRBJ2-7; no definite D call. In germline, CDR1 is SGHAT, CDR2 FQNNGV. The CDR3 is 14 residues long. V lost 5 bases and J lost 1, with 12 bases in between. CDR3 bases: TGTGCCAGCAGCCGTTCTGATTATTCCTACGAGCAGTACTTC. This translates into CASSRSDYSYEQYF.

This clone was observed a single time. V usage is TRBV5-1 and J usage is TRBJ2-7, with D tentatively TRBD1 (6 bases). The germline gives CDR1 SGHRS, CDR2 YFSETQ. CDR3 length: 17 amino acids. Trimming took 0 bases from V and 3 from J, leaving 19 bases between them. CDR3 loop: CASSLGGTGIGLYEQYF. The CDR3 DNA is TGCGCCAGCAGCTTGGGGGGCACAGGGATCGGCCTCTACGAGCAGTACTTC. The whole variable domain, remainder taken from reference TRBV5-1 and TRBJ2-7, is KAGVTQTPRYLIKTRGQQVTLSCSPISGHRSVSWYQQTPGQGLQFLFEYFSETQRNKGNFPGRFSGRQFSNSRSEMNVSTLELGDSALYLCASSLGGTGIGLYEQYFGPGTRLTVT.

In regard to this clone: This sample includes further DNA sequences coding for the same CDR3. The rearrangement links TRBV5-1 to TRBJ1-1; a weak D match, TRBD1 (5 bases). The germline V gene has CDR1 SGHRS and CDR2 YFSETQ. The CDR3 runs 14 residues. V was shortened by 0 bases and J by 2 bases, with 8 bases between the two germline ends. As DNA, the CDR3 is TGCGCCAGCAGCTTGGGACAGCAAAACACTGAAGCTTTCTTT. Translation gives CASSLGQQNTEAFF. Full variable domain (outside the CDR3, taken from reference TRBV5-1 and TRBJ1-1): KAGVTQTPRYLIKTRGQQVTLSCSPISGHRSVSWYQQTPGQGLQFLFEYFSETQRNKGNFPGRFSGRQFSNSRSEMNVSTLELGDSALYLCASSLGQQNTEAFFGQGTRLTVV.

This chain connects TRBV28 to TRBJ1-3; D ambiguous. The CDR3 extends over 15 amino acids. V was clipped by 0 bases and J by 3 bases, with 9 bases between them. Germline lookup yields CDR1 MDHEN and CDR2 SYDVKM. The CDR3 DNA reads TGTGCCAGCAGTTTATGGGGAGGAGGTGGAAACACCATATATTTT. Translation: CASSLWGGGGNTIYF.

The CDR3 DNA is TGTGCCAGCAGCCCAACCCCCAGTGTAACGCGGGCCAACGTCCTGACTTTC. This sequence encodes CASSPTPSVTRANVLTF. This chain links TRBV7-3 with TRBJ2-6; D gene unclear. The ends were cut back, 5 bases at V and 5 bases at J, with 19 bases in the middle. The CDR3 contains 17 residues. Per germline, CDR1 SGHTA and CDR2 FQGTGA.

This rearrangement joins TRBV5-4 to TRBJ2-3; TRBD1 or TRBD2 may be the D gene (5 bases each). CDR1 and CDR2 from the germline V gene are SGHNT and YYREEE (reference sequence). The CDR3 has 13 residues. The ends were cut back, 2 bases at V and 5 bases at J, with 9 bases in the middle. The CDR3, as DNA: TGTGCCAGCAGCTTTGTGGGGGAAGATACGCAGTATTTT. Translating it yields CASSFVGEDTQYF.

Only a few counts were recorded for this clone. This chain uses TRBV2 with TRBJ2-1; tentatively, D is TRBD2 (7 bases). The length of the CDR3 is 16 residues. CDR1 and CDR2 (germline): SNHLY, FYNNEI. Trimming took off 3 bases at V and 9 bases at J, with 21 bases between the two ends. In nucleotides, the CDR3 is TGTGCCAGCAGTGAGGTCCTAGCCCTAGGGGGGGGTGAGCAGTTCTTC. Its protein product is CASSEVLALGGGEQFF.

Of note for this clone: The sample has other DNA sequences that encode this CDR3 too. The chain is built from TRBV5-6 and TRBJ2-2; D unresolved. Trimming removed 1 base at V and 1 base at J, with 5 bases between. The germline CDR1 and CDR2 sequences are SGHDT and YYEEEE. This CDR3 comprises 14 residues. The CDR3 DNA sequence: TGTGCCAGCAGCTTGTTTCGGAACACCGGGGAGCTGTTTTTT. As protein: CASSLFRNTGELFF. Full variable domain (outside the CDR3, taken from reference TRBV5-6 and TRBJ2-2): DAGVTQSPTHLIKTRGQQVTLRCSPKSGHDTVSWYQQALGQGPQFIFQYYEEEERQRGNFPDRFSGHQFPNYSSELNVNALLLGDSALYLCASSLFRNTGELFFGEGSRLTVL.

Notes on this clone: At one boundary the junction diverges from the germline segment, which might be a read error. Different DNA sequences within this sample yield the same CDR3. The chain links TRBV11-2 to TRBJ1-3, with TRBD1 as a possible D gene (5 bases). Germline V CDR1 and CDR2: SGHAT, FQNNGV. The CDR3 loop spans 16 amino acids. CDR3 protein: CASSLDQQGTGNTIYF. For the CDR3, the DNA is TGTGCCAGCAGCTTAGATCAGCAGGGAACTGGGAACACCATATATTTT.